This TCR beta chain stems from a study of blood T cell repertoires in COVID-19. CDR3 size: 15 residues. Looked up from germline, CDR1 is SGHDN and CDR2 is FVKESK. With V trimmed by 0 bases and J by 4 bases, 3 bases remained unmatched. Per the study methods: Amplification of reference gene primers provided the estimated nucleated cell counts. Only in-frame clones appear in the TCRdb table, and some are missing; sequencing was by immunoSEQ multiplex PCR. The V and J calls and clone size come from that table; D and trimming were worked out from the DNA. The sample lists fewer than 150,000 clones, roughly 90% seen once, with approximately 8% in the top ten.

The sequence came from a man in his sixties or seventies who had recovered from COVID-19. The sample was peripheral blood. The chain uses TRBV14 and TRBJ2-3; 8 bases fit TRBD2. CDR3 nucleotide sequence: TGTGCCAGCAGCCAAGACATAGCGGGGTCAGATACGCAGTATTTT. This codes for CASSQDIAGSDTQYF.